The present TCR beta chain was sequenced within a study of identical twins. TCRdb fed the 5' RACE reads into MiXCR, producing one record per CDR3 protein. The sample lists some 230,000 distinct CDR3 sequences, 5.5% to 7.5% occurring once. V lost 3 bases to trimming and J lost 5 bases, with 17 bases between them. The CDR3 extends over 15 amino acids. Germline V gives CDR1 DFQATT, CDR2 SNEGSKA (reference sequence). The same sample was also used in a study of T cells expressing NK-cell markers.

Sequenced sample: CD8+ T cells sorted from blood. This clonotype originated in a woman under 30 in good health. This rearrangement joins TRBV20-1 to TRBJ1-5; tentative D call: TRBD1 (6 bases). The chain's CDR3 is CSASGGGLEDQPQHF. CDR3 in DNA: TGCAGTGCTAGTGGCGGGGGCTTGGAGGATCAGCCCCAGCATTTT.